The TCR beta chain described here comes from a study of T cell repertoires in cytomegalovirus infection. As for the study in general: It was the public TCR beta signatures that indicated both CMV infection and matching HLA type.

Each CDR3 protein is one row after TCRdb ran MiXCR on the reads. The sample includes approximately 750,000 distinct CDR3 sequences, 35% seen only once; the top ten take around 2.8%. This clonotype originated in a human donor in good health (CMV status not recorded). Some clones in this sample may be carry-over from other donors' samples. Sequences were obtained from PBMCs.

CDR3 in amino acids: CASGTGPNYGYTF. The CDR3 DNA follows: TGTGCCAGCGGTACAGGGCCTAACTATGGCTACACCTTC. The chain joins TRBV12-3 or TRBV12-4 to TRBJ1-2, with TRBD1 as a possible D gene (6 bases). With 8 bases removed from V and 0 bases from J, the gap between germline ends came to 10 bases. The CDR3 totals 13 residues.